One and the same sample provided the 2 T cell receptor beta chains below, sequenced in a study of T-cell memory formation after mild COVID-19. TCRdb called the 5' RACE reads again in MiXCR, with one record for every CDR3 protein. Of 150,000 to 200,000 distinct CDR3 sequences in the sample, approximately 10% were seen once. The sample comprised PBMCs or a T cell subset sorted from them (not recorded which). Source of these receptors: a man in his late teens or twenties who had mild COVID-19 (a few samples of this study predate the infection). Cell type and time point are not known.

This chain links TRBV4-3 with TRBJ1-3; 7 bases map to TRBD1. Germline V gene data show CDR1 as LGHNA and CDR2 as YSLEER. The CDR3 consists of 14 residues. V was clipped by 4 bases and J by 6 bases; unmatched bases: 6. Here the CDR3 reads CASSLEQGSNTIYF. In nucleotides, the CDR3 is TGCGCCAGCAGCCTGGAACAGGGGTCAAACACCATATATTTT.

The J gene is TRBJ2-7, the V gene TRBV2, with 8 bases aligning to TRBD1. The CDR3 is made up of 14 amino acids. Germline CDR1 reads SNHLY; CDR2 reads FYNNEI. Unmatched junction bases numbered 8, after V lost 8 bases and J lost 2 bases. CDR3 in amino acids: CASHTGTGAYEQYV. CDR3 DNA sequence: TGTGCCAGCCACACCGGGACAGGAGCCTACGAGCAGTACGTC.